This record concerns one TCR beta chain sequence. This specimen comes from a study of blood T cell repertoires in COVID-19. Study background: Samples taken during acute and convalescent COVID-19 were collected in the United States, Italy and Spain. Sources were T cells, B-cell-depleted T cells, or PBMCs; the material itself was cDNA or gDNA.

Per the original data handling: From reference gene primer amplification, estimates of nucleated cell counts were derived. Produced via immunoSEQ multiplex PCR; TCRdb's table is partial and in-frame only. Clonal size and the V and J genes are those of that table, whereas D and trimming came from the DNA. The profile shows about 78,000 clones, 90% of them singletons. The CDR3 sequence is 15 residues long. CDR1 is MGHRA and CDR2 is YSYEKL in the germline V gene. The junction had 6 bases not matched to a gene; V was cut back by 1 base and J by 4 bases. Sequences were obtained from peripheral blood. This sequence originates from a woman between 50 and 59 years old in a cohort sampled during active COVID-19. V is TRBV4-1 and J is TRBJ2-7, with 8 bases aligning to TRBD1. The CDR3 loop reads CASSQGPTGGYEQYF. The CDR3 nucleotides read TGCGCCAGCAGCCAAGGACCCACAGGGGGGTACGAGCAGTACTTC.